The sequence of this T cell receptor (beta chain) was determined in a study of post-analysis software for immune sequencing data (dated by TCRdb to between 2014 and 2017). General notes on the study: The recorded disease courses included relapsing-remitting, secondary progressive and progressive-relapsing multiple sclerosis, and some patients had no subtype annotation. The patient repertoires were set against approximately 10 previously published healthy control repertoires from donors whose ages ranged from roughly 6 to 27 years. A subset of samples was prepared in parallel using single-end sample barcoding, then pooled and co-amplified after Illumina adapter ligation.

The sample holds one count of this clonotype. The clone's antigen remains unknown. The sample holds no much larger clone one base away, and base qualities are not on file. Including cysteine and phenylalanine, the CDR3 has 15 amino acids. Of all the DNA, just the CDR3 is kept, 45 bases in frame from base 1. According to the germline V gene (reference sequence), CDR1 reads LNHNV and CDR2 reads YYDKDF. V ends up 3 bases short and J 4 bases short, with an unmatched junction base count of 4. Library method: PCR. Instrument used: Illumina HiSeq 2500. Unique molecular identifiers were incorporated into TCR beta cDNA libraries to reduce PCR and sequencing biases. Approximately 500,000 cDNA molecules were obtained for every 1 to 10 million input T cells, so each molecule roughly corresponded to one T cell. Patient libraries were prepared and sequenced with the same protocol used for the earlier healthy control dataset. Samples belonging to the same batch were prepared together, multiplexed and sequenced on a shared HiSeq lane. The paper's processing steps were these. MIGEC was used to process the raw barcoded reads, and molecular identifier groups with only a single read were discarded before consensus assembly and CDR3 extraction. Clonotype tables were post-analysed with VDJtools, normalizing diversity by down-sampling all datasets to the smallest sample size. To correct batch-related cross-sample contamination, repertoire overlap clustering matched CDR3 amino acid sequences but not nucleotide sequences. TCRdb passed the public sequencing reads through fastp at Q25 and MiXCR, retaining productive beta sequences. Rows with one shared CDR3 protein collapse into an entry with the most common genes and DNA. Clone size and V and J calls follow TCRdb, not the original study. A total of about 540,000 distinct CDR3 sequences appear in this sample, around a third of them only once. The ten largest clones capture roughly 6% of the sample.

To demonstrate the VDJtools post-analysis software, the study profiled TCR beta repertoires from the peripheral blood of about 13 young patients with multiple sclerosis. The patients with multiple sclerosis were children and adolescents between roughly 6 and 15 years of age. Beyond this particular receptor, the publication reports: The control group was slightly older than the multiple sclerosis patient group. Compared with controls, multiple sclerosis patients had significantly lower normalized Chao1 diversity, a finding suggesting substantial peripheral T-cell clonal expansion. Direct clustering with F measure showed strong co-clustering of samples prepared in the same batch, prompting a batch-effect correction. Significantly higher frequencies in patients than in controls were found for a handful of TRBV segments, including TRBV5-6, TRBV5-1 and TRBV20-1.

The specimen sequenced was blood. This chain is built from TRBV15 and TRBJ2-2, with 8 middle bases fitting TRBD1. The source is a girl under 18 with multiple sclerosis. The DNA sequence is given as TGTGCCACCAGCAGGGGACAGGTCACCACCGGGGAGCTGTTTTTT. It specifies CATSRGQVTTGELFF.